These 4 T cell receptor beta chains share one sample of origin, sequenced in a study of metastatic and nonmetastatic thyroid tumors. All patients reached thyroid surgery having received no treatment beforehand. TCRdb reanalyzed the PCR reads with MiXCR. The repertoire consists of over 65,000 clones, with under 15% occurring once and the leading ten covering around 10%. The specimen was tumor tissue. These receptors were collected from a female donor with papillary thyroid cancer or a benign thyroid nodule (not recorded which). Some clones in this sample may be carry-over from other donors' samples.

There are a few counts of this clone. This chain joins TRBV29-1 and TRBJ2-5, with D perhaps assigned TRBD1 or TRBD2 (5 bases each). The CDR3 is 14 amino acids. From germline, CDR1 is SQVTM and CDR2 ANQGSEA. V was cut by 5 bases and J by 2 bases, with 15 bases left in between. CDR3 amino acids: CSVWVRGQQETQYF. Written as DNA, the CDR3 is TGCAGCGTTTGGGTCCGGGGCCAGCAAGAGACCCAGTACTTC. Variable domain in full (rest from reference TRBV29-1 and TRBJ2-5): SAVISQKPSRDICQRGTSLTIQCQVDSQVTMMFWYRQQPGQSLTLIATANQGSEATYESGFVIDKFPISRPNLTFSTLTVSNMSPEDSSIYLCSVWVRGQQETQYFGPGTRLLVL.

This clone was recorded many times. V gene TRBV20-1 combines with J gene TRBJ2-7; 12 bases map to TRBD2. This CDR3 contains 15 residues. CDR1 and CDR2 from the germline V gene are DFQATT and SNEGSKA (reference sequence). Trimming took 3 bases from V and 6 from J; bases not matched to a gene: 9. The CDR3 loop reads CSASESSGRAPEQYF. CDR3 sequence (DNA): TGCAGTGCTAGTGAGTCTAGCGGGAGGGCCCCCGAGCAGTACTTC.

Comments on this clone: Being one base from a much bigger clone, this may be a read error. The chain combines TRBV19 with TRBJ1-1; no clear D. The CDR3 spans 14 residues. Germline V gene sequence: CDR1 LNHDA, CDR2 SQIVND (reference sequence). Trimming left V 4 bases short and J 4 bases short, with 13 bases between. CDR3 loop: CASSTGSATTEAFF. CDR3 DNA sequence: TGTGCCAGTAGTACCGGGTCAGCGACCACTGAAGCTTTCTTT.

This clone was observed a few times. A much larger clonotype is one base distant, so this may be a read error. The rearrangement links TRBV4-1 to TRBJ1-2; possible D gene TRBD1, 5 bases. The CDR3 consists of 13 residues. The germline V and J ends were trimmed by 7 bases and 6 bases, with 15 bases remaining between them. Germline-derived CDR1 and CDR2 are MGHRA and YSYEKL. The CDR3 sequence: CASIHVLRDGYTF. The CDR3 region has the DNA TGCGCCAGCATCCACGTGCTCAGGGATGGCTACACCTTC.